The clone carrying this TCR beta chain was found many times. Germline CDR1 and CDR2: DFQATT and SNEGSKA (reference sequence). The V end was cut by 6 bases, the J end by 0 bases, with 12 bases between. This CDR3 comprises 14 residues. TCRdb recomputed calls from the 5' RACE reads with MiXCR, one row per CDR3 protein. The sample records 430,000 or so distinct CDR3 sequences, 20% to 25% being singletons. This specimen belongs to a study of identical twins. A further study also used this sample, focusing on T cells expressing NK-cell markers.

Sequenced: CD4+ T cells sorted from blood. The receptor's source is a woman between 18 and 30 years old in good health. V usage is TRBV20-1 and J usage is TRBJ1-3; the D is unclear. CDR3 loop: CSAPDRFSGNTIYF. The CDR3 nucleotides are TGCAGTGCGCCCGACCGGTTCTCTGGAAACACCATATATTTT.